This section outlines one T cell receptor beta chain sequence together with its context. The data were obtained in a study of shared clonotypes between healthy human individuals. The V end was cut by 2 bases, the J end by 6 bases, with 17 bases between. Germline V gene lookup returns CDR1 SGHRS and CDR2 YFSETQ. This CDR3 has 15 amino acids. Profiling relied on immunoSEQ multiplex PCR, and the TCRdb table lists in-frame clones only, not all of them. This sample has about 990,000 clones, with about 80% found just once. The receptor was isolated from a man between 18 and 29 years old in good health. Some clones in this sample may be carry-over from other donors' samples. The sequenced sample consisted of memory CD4+ T cells from PBMCs. Subset noted: CD45RA-negative fraction. J is TRBJ1-1 and V is TRBV5-1; TRBD1 is a possible D gene (5 bases). As DNA, the CDR3 is TGCGCCAGCAGCTTAGGAGGGGCGGAGGGGCCTGAAGCTTTCTTT. Its protein product is CASSLGGAEGPEAFF.